These 5 T cell receptor beta chains originate from one sample sequenced in a study of blood T cell repertoires in COVID-19. Using immunoSEQ multiplex PCR, the repertoire was profiled, and TCRdb retains in-frame clones only, with some absent. The table records some 350,000 clones, about 87% of them present only once. The sequenced sample was peripheral blood. All receptors come from a human donor in a cohort sampled during active COVID-19.

This clone came up once. The V gene is TRBV3-1 (or the pseudogene TRBV3-2), the J gene TRBJ1-3; no reliable D call. CDR1 LGHDT and CDR2 YNNKEL come from the germline V gene (reference sequence). V lost 2 bases to trimming and J lost 0 bases, with 8 bases between them. This CDR3 has 15 residues. The DNA of the CDR3 is TGTGCCAGCAGCCAACCTCTAGGCTCTGGAAACACCATATATTTT. Its translation is CASSQPLGSGNTIYF.

The chain combines TRBV28 with TRBJ1-4; 7 nucleotides align to TRBD1. J lost 3 bases, V lost 6 bases, and 4 bases had no gene match. CDR3 size: 14 residues. CDR1 and CDR2 (germline): MDHEN, SYDVKM. The CDR3 DNA reads as TGTGCCAGCAGCGAGGGGGCCCCTAATGAAAAACTGTTTTTT. Encoded protein: CASSEGAPNEKLFF.

This chain connects TRBV5-1 to TRBJ2-1, with D perhaps TRBD1 (5 bases). V was shortened by 0 bases and J by 5 bases, with 12 bases between the two germline ends. The germline V gene encodes CDR1 SGHRS and CDR2 YFSETQ. The CDR3 has 15 residues. CDR3 bases: TGCGCCAGCAGCTTGGAGGTGACAGTACACAATGAGCAGTTCTTC. It encodes CASSLEVTVHNEQFF.

This chain connects TRBV18 to TRBJ2-7; 9 nucleotides match TRBD1. The germline CDR1 and CDR2 sequences are KGHSH and LQKENI. The J segment lost 0 bases and the V segment lost 2 bases, leaving 2 bases of the junction unmatched. The CDR3 covers 15 residues. CDR3 loop: CASSPSTGGSYEQYF. DNA for the CDR3: TGTGCCAGCTCACCATCGACAGGGGGCTCCTACGAGCAGTACTTC. The full variable domain, its missing parts supplied by reference TRBV18 and TRBJ2-7, is NAGVMQNPRHLVRRRGQEARLRCSPMKGHSHVYWYRQLPEEGLKFMVYLQKENIIDESGMPKERFSAEFPKEGPSILRIQQVVRGDSAAYFCASSPSTGGSYEQYFGPGTRLTVT.

This chain uses TRBV7-9 with TRBJ2-1; the match to TRBD2 covers 15 bases. V was clipped by 4 bases and J by 0 bases; unmatched bases: 7. The V gene's germline CDR1 is SEHNR and CDR2 FQNEAQ (reference sequence). The CDR3 runs to 19 residues. The DNA for the CDR3 is TGTGCCAGCAGCTCCCTGGGGACTAGCGGGGGGAGCTCCTACAATGAGCAGTTCTTC. Residues: CASSSLGTSGGSSYNEQFF.